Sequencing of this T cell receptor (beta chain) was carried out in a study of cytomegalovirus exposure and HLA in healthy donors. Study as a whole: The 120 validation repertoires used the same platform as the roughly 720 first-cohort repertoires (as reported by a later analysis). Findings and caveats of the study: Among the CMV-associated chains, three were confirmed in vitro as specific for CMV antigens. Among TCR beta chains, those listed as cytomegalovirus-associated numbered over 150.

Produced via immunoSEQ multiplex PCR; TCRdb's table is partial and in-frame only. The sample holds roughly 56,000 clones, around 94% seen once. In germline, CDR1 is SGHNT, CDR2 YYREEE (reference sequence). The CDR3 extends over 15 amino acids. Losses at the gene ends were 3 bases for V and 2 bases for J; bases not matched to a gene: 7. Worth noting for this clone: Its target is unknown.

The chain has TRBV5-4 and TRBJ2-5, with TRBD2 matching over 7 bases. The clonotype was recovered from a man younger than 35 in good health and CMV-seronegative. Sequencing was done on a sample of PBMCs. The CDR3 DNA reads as TGTGCCAGCAGCTCCCCCGGGACTAAACAAGAGACCCAGTACTTC. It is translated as CASSSPGTKQETQYF.